This T cell receptor beta chain came from a study of OX40 agonist ivuxolimab in advanced cancers. Across the study: Patients' therapy was ivuxolimab, an antibody that acts as an agonist of OX40 (CD134). In this trial design, patients received ivuxolimab intravenously at 0.01 to 10 mg/kg every 2 weeks. Study-wide results and caveats: CD4+ T cells averaged fewer expanded clones than CD8+ T cells.

The repertoire was sequenced with immunoSEQ multiplex PCR; TCRdb's copy has only in-frame clones and lacks some. The sample has some 99,000 clones, roughly 94% seen once. Trimming took off 5 bases at V and 1 base at J, with 11 bases between the two ends. The CDR3 loop spans 14 amino acids. Per the germline V gene, CDR1 is SGDLS and CDR2 is YYNGEE. About this clone itself: What it recognizes is unknown.

This TCR derives from an adult with an advanced solid tumor such as melanoma, head and neck, liver or kidney cancer. The source was CD4+ or CD8+ T cells sorted from blood, collected in a trial of the OX40 agonist ivuxolimab. This chain connects TRBV9 to TRBJ2-3; D is perhaps TRBD1 or TRBD2 (6 bases each). The CDR3 nucleotides are TGTGCCAGCAGGGGGGGCCTTGGCACAGATACGCAGTATTTT. It translates to CASRGGLGTDTQYF.